The source of this T cell receptor beta chain is a study of CD8 T cells in Susac syndrome. There are 15 residues in the CDR3. Germline V gene sequence: CDR1 SQVTM, CDR2 ANQGSEA. V lost 1 base to trimming and J lost 0 bases, with 12 bases between them. This clonotype was counted once. The RNA input was about 0.5 to 1 ug, and it was reverse transcribed with random hexamers. TCRdb recomputed calls from the immunoSEQ multiplex PCR reads with MiXCR, one row per CDR3 protein. The sample shows about 190,000 distinct CDR3 sequences, 90% to 96% of them seen only once. CD8+ and CD4+ T cells from blood underwent TCR beta sequencing.

This TCR was recovered from a human donor with Susac syndrome. Sequencing was carried out using CD4+ T cells from PBMCs. V usage is TRBV29-1 and J usage is TRBJ1-1; D gene unclear. The CDR3 DNA follows: TGCAGCGTTGAAGGAGACGGGTTCATGAACACTGAAGCTTTCTTT. Translation gives CSVEGDGFMNTEAFF. Drawing the rest from reference TRBV29-1 and TRBJ1-1, the complete variable domain is SAVISQKPSRDICQRGTSLTIQCQVDSQVTMMFWYRQQPGQSLTLIATANQGSEATYESGFVIDKFPISRPNLTFSTLTVSNMSPEDSSIYLCSVEGDGFMNTEAFFGQGTRLTVV.